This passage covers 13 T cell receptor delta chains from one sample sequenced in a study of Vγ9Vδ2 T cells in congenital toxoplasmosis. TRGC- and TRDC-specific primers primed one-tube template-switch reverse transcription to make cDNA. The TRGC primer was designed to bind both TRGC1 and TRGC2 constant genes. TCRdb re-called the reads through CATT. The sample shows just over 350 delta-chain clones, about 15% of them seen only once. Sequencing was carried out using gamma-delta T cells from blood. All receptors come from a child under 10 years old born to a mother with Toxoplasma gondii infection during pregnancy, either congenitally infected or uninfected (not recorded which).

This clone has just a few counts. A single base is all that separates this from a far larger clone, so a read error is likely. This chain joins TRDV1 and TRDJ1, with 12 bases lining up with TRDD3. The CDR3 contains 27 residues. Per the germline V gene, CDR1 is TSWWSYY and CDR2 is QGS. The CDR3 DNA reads TGTGCTCGTGGGGAACTGGGGATTCCTACGTTTTGTGGACCTGGGGGATACGCCGAAGGGTACACCGATAAACTCATCTTT. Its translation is CARGELGIPTFCGPGGYAEGYTDKLIF.

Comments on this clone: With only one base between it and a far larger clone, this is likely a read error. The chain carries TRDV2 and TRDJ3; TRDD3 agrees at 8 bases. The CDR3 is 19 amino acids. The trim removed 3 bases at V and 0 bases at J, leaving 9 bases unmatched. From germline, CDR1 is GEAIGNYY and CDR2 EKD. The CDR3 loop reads CACDQYWGSNSWDTRQMFF. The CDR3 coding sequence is TGTGCCTGTGACCAATACTGGGGGTCCAACTCCTGGGACACCCGACAGATGTTTTTC.

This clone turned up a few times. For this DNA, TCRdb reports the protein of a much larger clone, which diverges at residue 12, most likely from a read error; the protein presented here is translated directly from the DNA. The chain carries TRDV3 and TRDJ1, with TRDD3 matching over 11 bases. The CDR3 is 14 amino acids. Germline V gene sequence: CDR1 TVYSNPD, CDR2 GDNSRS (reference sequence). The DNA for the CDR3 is TGTGCCTTCTGGGGGATACTGTTCACCGATAAACACATCTTT. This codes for CAFWGILFTDKHIF.

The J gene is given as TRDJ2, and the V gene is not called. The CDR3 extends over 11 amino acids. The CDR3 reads CASALTAQLFF. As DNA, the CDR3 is TGTGCTAGTGCTTTGACAGCACAACTCTTCTTT.

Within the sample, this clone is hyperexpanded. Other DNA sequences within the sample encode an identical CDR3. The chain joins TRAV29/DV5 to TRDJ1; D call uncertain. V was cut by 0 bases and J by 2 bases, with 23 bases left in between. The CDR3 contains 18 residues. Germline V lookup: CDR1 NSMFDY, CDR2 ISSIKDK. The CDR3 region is CAASDGHRREGFTDKLIF. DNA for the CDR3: TGTGCAGCAAGCGATGGACATAGACGAGAGGGGTTTACCGATAAACTCATCTTT.

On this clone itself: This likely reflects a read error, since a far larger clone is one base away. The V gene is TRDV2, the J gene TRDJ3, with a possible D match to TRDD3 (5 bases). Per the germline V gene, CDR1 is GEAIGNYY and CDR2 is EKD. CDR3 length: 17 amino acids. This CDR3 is CARDTAGESWDTRQMFF. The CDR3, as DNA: TGTGCCCGTGACACCGCCGGGGAATCCTGGGACACCCGACAGATGTTTTTC.

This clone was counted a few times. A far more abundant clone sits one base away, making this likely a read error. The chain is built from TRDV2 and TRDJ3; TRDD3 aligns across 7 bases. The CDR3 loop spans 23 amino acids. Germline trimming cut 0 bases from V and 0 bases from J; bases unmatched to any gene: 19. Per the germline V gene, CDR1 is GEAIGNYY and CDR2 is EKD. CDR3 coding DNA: TGTGCCTGTGACACCCCACGACTATCCGCCGGAGGGGGATTCTCCTGGGACACCCGACAGATGTTTTTC. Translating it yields CACDTPRLSAGGGFSWDTRQMFF.

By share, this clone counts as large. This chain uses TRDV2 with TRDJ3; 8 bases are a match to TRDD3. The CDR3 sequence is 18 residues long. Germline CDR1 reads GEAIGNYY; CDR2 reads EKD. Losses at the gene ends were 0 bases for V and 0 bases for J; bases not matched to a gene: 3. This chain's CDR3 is CACDTGWGSSWDTRQMFF. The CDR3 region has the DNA TGTGCCTGTGACACCGGCTGGGGGAGCTCCTGGGACACCCGACAGATGTTTTTC.

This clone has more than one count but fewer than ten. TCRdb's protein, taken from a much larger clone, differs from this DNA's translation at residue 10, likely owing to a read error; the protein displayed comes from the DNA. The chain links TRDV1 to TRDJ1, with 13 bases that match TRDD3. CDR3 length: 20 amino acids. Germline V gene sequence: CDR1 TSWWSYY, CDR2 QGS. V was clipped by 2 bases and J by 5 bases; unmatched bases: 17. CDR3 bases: TGTGCTCTTGGGGAAGGGCAATACTACAATCACTGGGGGATACGGGATAAACTCATCTTT. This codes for CALGEGQYYNHWGIRDKLIF.

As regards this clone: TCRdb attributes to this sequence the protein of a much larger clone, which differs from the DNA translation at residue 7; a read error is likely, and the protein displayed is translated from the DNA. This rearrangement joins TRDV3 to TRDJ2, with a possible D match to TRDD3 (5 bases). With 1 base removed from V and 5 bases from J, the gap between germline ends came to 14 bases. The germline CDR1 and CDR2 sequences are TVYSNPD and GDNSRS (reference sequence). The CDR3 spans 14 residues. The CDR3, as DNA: TGTGCCTTTAAAGTACTGTGGGATACAGCACAACTCTTCTTT. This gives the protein CAFKVLWDTAQLFF.

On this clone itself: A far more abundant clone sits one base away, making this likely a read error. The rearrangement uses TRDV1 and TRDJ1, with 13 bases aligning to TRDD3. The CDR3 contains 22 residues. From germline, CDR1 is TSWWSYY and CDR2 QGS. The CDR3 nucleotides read TGTGCTCGTGGGGAGCATCACCATGCTCCGTACTGGGGGATACGCGATCCCGATAAACTCATCTTT. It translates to CARGEHHHAPYWGIRDPDKLIF.

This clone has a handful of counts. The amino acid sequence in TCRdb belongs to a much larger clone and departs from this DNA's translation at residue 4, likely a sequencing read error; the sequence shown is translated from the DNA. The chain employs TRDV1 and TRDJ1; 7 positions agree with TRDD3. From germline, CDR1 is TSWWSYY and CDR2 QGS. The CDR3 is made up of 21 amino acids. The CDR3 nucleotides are TGTGCTCTTGTGGAAGAAGGTCCCAGAATTTACTGGGGCCAAAGGGCCGATAAACTCATCTTT. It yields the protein CALVEEGPRIYWGQRADKLIF.

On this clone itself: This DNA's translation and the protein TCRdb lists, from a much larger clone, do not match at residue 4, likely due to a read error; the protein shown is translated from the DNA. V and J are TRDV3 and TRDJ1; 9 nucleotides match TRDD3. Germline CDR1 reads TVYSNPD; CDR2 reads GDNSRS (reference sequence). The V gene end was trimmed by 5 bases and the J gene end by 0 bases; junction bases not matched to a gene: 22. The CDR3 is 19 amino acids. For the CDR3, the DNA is TGTGCCCTCTGTATAATGGGGGGTTACTGGGGGAGAAACACCGATAAACTCATCTTT. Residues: CALCIMGGYWGRNTDKLIF.